The next 32 T cell receptor beta chains were all read from a single sample in a study of OX40 agonist ivuxolimab in advanced cancers. The method was immunoSEQ multiplex PCR; TCRdb's version includes in-frame clones alone and lacks a portion of them. Found here are 100,000 to 110,000 clones, approximately 90% of them singletons; the top ten hold roughly 0.56%. Sequenced here: CD4+ or CD8+ T cells sorted from blood, sampled in a trial of the OX40 agonist ivuxolimab. Source of these receptors: an adult with an advanced solid tumor such as melanoma, head and neck, liver or kidney cancer.

This chain joins TRBV18 and TRBJ2-1, with D possibly matching TRBD2 (6 bases). V lost 3 bases and J lost 3, with 12 bases in between. Germline CDR1 and CDR2: KGHSH and LQKENI. This CDR3 comprises 15 residues. This chain's CDR3 is CASSPALASYNEQFF. The DNA for the CDR3 is TGTGCCAGCTCACCGGCTCTAGCGAGCTACAATGAGCAGTTCTTC.

The chain joins TRBV5-1 to TRBJ2-1; TRBD2 matches 10 bases. The CDR3 totals 14 residues. Germline lookup yields CDR1 SGHRS and CDR2 YFSETQ. The V and J ends lost 7 bases and 7 bases, in that order; junction bases with no gene match: 8. CDR3 protein: CASGRAGGMNEQFF. The CDR3, as DNA: TGCGCCAGCGGGAGAGCGGGAGGGATGAATGAGCAGTTCTTC.

CDR3 sequence (DNA): TGTGCCTGGAGTCTTACCAGGGGGCGGGAGACCCAGTACTTC. Its translation is CAWSLTRGRETQYF. The V and J genes are TRBV30 and TRBJ2-5; 8 bases align to TRBD1. With V trimmed by 2 bases and J by 5 bases, 7 bases remained unmatched. Germline lookup yields CDR1 GTSNPN and CDR2 SVGIG (reference sequence). CDR3 length: 14 residues. The whole variable domain, filled in from reference TRBV30 and TRBJ2-5, reads SQTIHQWPATLVQPVGSPLSLECTVEGTSNPNLYWYRQAAGRGLQLLFYSVGIGQISSEVPQNLSASRPQDRQFILSSKKLLLSDSGFYLCAWSLTRGRETQYFGPGTRLLVL.

V is TRBV27 and J is TRBJ2-1; no reliable D call. The CDR3 consists of 15 residues. V shed 4 bases and J shed 0 bases, with 10 bases lying between them. CDR1 MNHEY and CDR2 SMNVEV come from the germline V gene (reference sequence). The CDR3 sequence: CASSSAKSSYNEQFF. The CDR3 DNA reads TGTGCCAGCAGTTCCGCGAAGAGCTCCTACAATGAGCAGTTCTTC.

CDR3 DNA: TGTGCCAGCAGCCCAAAACTCAATGAGCAGTTCTTC. This encodes CASSPKLNEQFF. The chain combines TRBV7-9 with TRBJ2-1, with unresolved D. Trimming removed 5 bases at V and 6 bases at J, with 8 bases between. This CDR3 is 12 amino acids long. Germline lookup yields CDR1 SEHNR and CDR2 FQNEAQ (reference sequence).

The gene calls are TRBV29-1 and TRBJ2-7, with TRBD1 matching over 7 bases. The V segment lost 4 bases and the J segment 4 bases; nucleotides outside the gene matches: 7. CDR1 is SQVTM, CDR2 ANQGSEA, per germline. This CDR3 comprises 13 residues. The CDR3, as DNA: TGCAGCGTTGCTAGGGACAGACAATACGAGCAGTACTTC. As protein: CSVARDRQYEQYF.

The V call is TRBV19, the J call TRBJ2-2; either TRBD1 or TRBD2 may fit D (5 bases each). Per the germline V gene, CDR1 is LNHDA and CDR2 is SQIVND (reference sequence). CDR3 length: 16 amino acids. Trimming left V 4 bases short and J 5 bases short, with 17 bases between. CDR3: CASSNPGGTRTGELFF. The CDR3 bases are TGTGCCAGTAGTAATCCTGGGGGAACGAGGACCGGGGAGCTGTTTTTT.

DNA for the CDR3: TGTGCCAGCAGAAAGACAGGGACCACCGGGGAGCTGTTTTTT. As protein: CASRKTGTTGELFF. This chain links TRBV5-4 with TRBJ2-2; 7 bases are a match to TRBD1. The trim removed 5 bases at V and 4 bases at J, leaving 5 bases unmatched. The germline V gene encodes CDR1 SGHNT and CDR2 YYREEE (reference sequence). The CDR3 totals 14 residues.

The chain links TRBV5-1 to TRBJ2-5; TRBD2 aligns across 10 bases. The trim removed 4 bases at V and 2 bases at J, leaving 14 bases unmatched. The V gene's germline CDR1 is SGHRS and CDR2 YFSETQ. This CDR3 contains 18 residues. In nucleotides, the CDR3 is TGCGCCAGCAGCCCACAATATCGGCTAGCGGGAGTTCAAGAGACCCAGTACTTC. Residues: CASSPQYRLAGVQETQYF.

This chain uses TRBV4-1 with TRBJ1-2; D unclear. V was pared by 0 bases and J by 5 bases, with 13 bases between. The CDR3 has 15 residues. Germline V gene sequence: CDR1 MGHRA, CDR2 YSYEKL. This CDR3 is CASSQEQATGYGYTF. In DNA, the CDR3 is TGCGCCAGCAGCCAAGAGCAGGCAACGGGGTATGGCTACACCTTC.

V gene TRBV19 combines with J gene TRBJ1-4; D is unclear. The CDR3 loop spans 14 amino acids. Looked up from germline, CDR1 is LNHDA and CDR2 is SQIVND (reference sequence). V was shortened by 3 bases and J by 5 bases, with 10 bases between the two germline ends. The CDR3 DNA sequence: TGTGCCAGTAGTATCGGTGACAAAAATGAAAAACTGTTTTTT. It yields the protein CASSIGDKNEKLFF.

V gene TRBV15 combines with J gene TRBJ2-2, with D possibly being TRBD1 or TRBD2 (5 bases each). Deletions cut 0 bases from V and 3 bases from J, with 8 bases between. Germline CDR1 LNHNV, CDR2 YYDKDF (reference sequence). The CDR3 covers 15 residues. Here the CDR3 DNA reads TGTGCCACCAGCAGAGATCGGGGCCACACCGGGGAGCTGTTTTTT. Protein: CATSRDRGHTGELFF.

About this clone: Other DNA sequences in the same sample also yield this CDR3. CDR3 DNA sequence: TGTGCCAGCAGCTTATCCCGGGAGACCCAGTACTTC. Its translation is CASSLSRETQYF. The chain links TRBV7-9 to TRBJ2-5; no clear D gene. There are 12 residues in the CDR3. Trimming pared 2 bases from V and 5 bases from J, leaving 6 bases between. Germline-derived CDR1 and CDR2 are SEHNR and FQNEAQ (reference sequence).

This chain links TRBV6-5 with TRBJ2-3; possible D gene TRBD2, 5 bases. The ends were cut back, 6 bases at V and 8 bases at J, with 12 bases in the middle. Germline V lookup: CDR1 MNHEY, CDR2 SVGAGI. The CDR3 consists of 12 residues. CDR3 nucleotide sequence: TGTGCCAGCAGAAGTACTAGGAGTACGCAGTATTTT. Protein sequence: CASRSTRSTQYF.

The V gene is TRBV5-4, the J gene TRBJ2-5; perhaps D is TRBD1 or TRBD2 (6 bases each). V gave up 1 base and J gave up 4 bases, with 8 bases separating them. Germline CDR1 SGHNT, CDR2 YYREEE (reference sequence). The CDR3 is made up of 13 amino acids. CDR3 amino acids: CASSLRGVETQYF. As DNA, the CDR3 is TGTGCCAGCAGCTTGAGGGGGGTAGAGACCCAGTACTTC.

The V call is TRBV6-5, the J call TRBJ2-1; D remains ambiguous. V was cut by 5 bases and J by 5 bases, with 16 bases left in between. Germline CDR1 reads MNHEY; CDR2 reads SVGAGI. This CDR3 has 15 residues. CDR3 sequence reads: CASSRTGPQNNEQFF. CDR3 nucleotide sequence: TGTGCCAGCAGTAGAACGGGCCCTCAGAACAATGAGCAGTTCTTC.

This chain connects TRBV5-1 to TRBJ2-7; 7 bases match TRBD2. The CDR3 consists of 14 residues. From germline, CDR1 is SGHRS and CDR2 YFSETQ. V lost 5 bases and J lost 3; bases outside the gene matches: 8. The CDR3 nucleotides are TGCGCCAGCAGATCCCGTGGGGGGGACTACGAGCAGTACTTC. It encodes CASRSRGGDYEQYF.

The chain is built from TRBV10-2 and TRBJ2-2; 8 nucleotides align to TRBD2. There are 20 residues in the CDR3. Germline loops: CDR1 WSHSY, CDR2 SAAADI. J gave up 7 bases and V 7 bases, and 26 bases lay outside the gene matches. CDR3 DNA: TGCGCCAGCATAAGTGTCGGGGGGCCCAGCGGGAGTTGGCGTGTCGGGGAGCTGTTTTTT. It translates to CASISVGGPSGSWRVGELFF.

The rearrangement links TRBV6-5 to TRBJ1-1, with 10 bases identical to TRBD1. The junction had 11 bases not matched to a gene; V was cut back by 5 bases and J by 11 bases. This CDR3 contains 14 residues. Germline CDR1 MNHEY, CDR2 SVGAGI. Written as DNA, the CDR3 is TGTGCCAGCAGTCAACCTTGGGACAGGGGAGTTGCTTTCTTT. Translation: CASSQPWDRGVAFF.

This rearrangement joins TRBV2 to TRBJ2-1, with 7 nucleotides matching TRBD2. The CDR3 runs 17 residues. Germline CDR1 reads SNHLY; CDR2 reads FYNNEI. Trimming cost V 2 bases and J 7 bases; bases outside gene matches: 14. The CDR3 sequence: CASSESVGGRRRNEQFF. CDR3 sequence (DNA): TGTGCCAGCAGTGAAAGTGTGGGCGGGAGAAGGCGGAATGAGCAGTTCTTC.

This chain joins TRBV6-5 and TRBJ1-6; D is unresolved. CDR3 length: 15 amino acids. The ends were cut back, 2 bases at V and 8 bases at J, with 13 bases in the middle. Germline values: CDR1 MNHEY, CDR2 SVGAGI. CDR3 nucleotides: TGTGCCAGCAGTTACGGCGGACCGGGCGATTCACCCCTCCACTTT. This encodes CASSYGGPGDSPLHF.

The V gene is TRBV28, the J gene TRBJ1-1; a weak D match, TRBD1 (6 bases). The CDR3 extends over 16 amino acids. Germline CDR1 MDHEN, CDR2 SYDVKM. V gave up 6 bases and J gave up 1 base, with 18 bases separating them. Here the CDR3 reads CASSPGGQTGNTEAFF. Here the CDR3 DNA reads TGTGCCAGCAGCCCCGGGGGGCAGACAGGGAACACTGAAGCTTTCTTT. Together with reference TRBV28 and TRBJ1-1, the CDR3 gives the full variable domain: DVKVTQSSRYLVKRTGEKVFLECVQDMDHENMFWYRQDPGLGLRLIYFSYDVKMKEKGDIPEGYSVSREKKERFSLILESASTNQTSMYLCASSPGGQTGNTEAFFGQGTRLTVV.

CDR3 region: CASSLWAGQGLAGDAKNIQYF. CDR3 DNA: TGTGCCAGCTCACTCTGGGCGGGACAGGGATTAGCGGGAGACGCCAAAAACATTCAGTACTTC. The J gene is TRBJ2-4, the V gene TRBV18; D tentatively fits TRBD1 or TRBD2 (9 bases each). The CDR3 consists of 21 residues. V lost 4 bases to trimming and J lost 1 base, with 29 bases between them. Germline CDR1 reads KGHSH; CDR2 reads LQKENI. The full variable domain, rest sourced from reference TRBV18 and TRBJ2-4, is NAGVMQNPRHLVRRRGQEARLRCSPMKGHSHVYWYRQLPEEGLKFMVYLQKENIIDESGMPKERFSAEFPKEGPSILRIQQVVRGDSAAYFCASSLWAGQGLAGDAKNIQYFGAGTRLSVL.

The rearrangement uses TRBV2 and TRBJ2-1; 11 bases agree with TRBD2. There are 18 residues in the CDR3. CDR1 and CDR2 from the germline V gene are SNHLY and FYNNEI. With 3 bases clipped from V and 10 bases from J, the junction kept 17 bases outside the gene matches. CDR3 amino acids: CASSERALAGGRSREQFF. The CDR3, as DNA: TGTGCCAGCAGTGAGAGGGCCCTAGCGGGAGGCCGGTCACGGGAGCAGTTCTTC.

The chain recombines TRBV5-6 with TRBJ2-3, with 7 nucleotides matching TRBD1. CDR1 and CDR2 from the germline V gene are SGHDT and YYEEEE. The CDR3 consists of 14 residues. V lost 4 bases to trimming and J lost 4 bases; unmatched junction nucleotides: 6. CDR3 sequence: CASSNRGRADTQYF. The CDR3 DNA sequence: TGTGCCAGCAGCAACAGGGGACGGGCAGATACGCAGTATTTT.

This clone was seen a single time. This chain links TRBV14 with TRBJ2-7; TRBD2 agrees at 10 bases. Per germline, CDR1 SGHDN and CDR2 FVKESK. CDR3 size: 16 residues. J lost 3 bases, V lost 4 bases, and 9 bases had no gene match. The CDR3 is CASSPWPLAGNYEQYF. The CDR3, as DNA: TGTGCCAGCAGCCCCTGGCCACTAGCGGGGAACTACGAGCAGTACTTC.

The V call is TRBV30, the J call TRBJ2-3; 7 bases match TRBD1. The CDR3 is 15 amino acids. CDR1 and CDR2 from the germline V gene are GTSNPN and SVGIG (reference sequence). V lost 4 bases to trimming and J lost 0 bases; unmatched junction nucleotides: 7. The CDR3 region has the DNA TGTGCCTGGACTCGGACAGGCCTAAGCACAGATACGCAGTATTTT. Encoded protein: CAWTRTGLSTDTQYF.

This chain links TRBV9 with TRBJ1-2; 7 bases fit TRBD1. The CDR3 extends over 16 amino acids. Germline CDR1 and CDR2: SGDLS and YYNGEE. V dropped 1 base and J dropped 4; count of bases not matched to a gene: 10. The CDR3 region has the DNA TGTGCCAGCAGCGTAACCACAGGGGCCTATGCCTATGGCTACACCTTC. Amino acids: CASSVTTGAYAYGYTF.

This chain uses TRBV7-6 with TRBJ2-5, with D perhaps matching TRBD1 or TRBD2 (5 bases each). V dropped 0 bases and J dropped 4 bases, with 12 bases sitting between them. The CDR3 is made up of 15 amino acids. Germline-derived CDR1 and CDR2 are SGHVS and FNYEAQ. The CDR3 DNA reads TGTGCCAGCAGCTTAGCGGGAGTTGGGGGAGAGACCCAGTACTTC. Amino acid sequence: CASSLAGVGGETQYF.

The chain couples TRBV5-6 to TRBJ2-5; D gene unclear. Trimming pared 2 bases from V and 1 base from J, leaving 6 bases between. CDR3 length equals 13 residues. Germline V gene sequence: CDR1 SGHDT, CDR2 YYEEEE. CDR3 residues: CASSFGRQETQYF. CDR3 sequence (DNA): TGTGCCAGCAGCTTCGGGCGCCAAGAGACCCAGTACTTC.

This clone was counted only a few times. The V gene is TRBV27, the J gene TRBJ1-2, with D perhaps matching TRBD1 (5 bases). Trimming cost V 6 bases and J 6 bases, with 20 bases left between them. This CDR3 comprises 15 residues. Germline CDR1 reads MNHEY; CDR2 reads SMNVEV (reference sequence). CDR3 loop: CASRKDRDIPDGYTF. The CDR3 DNA is TGTGCCAGCAGGAAAGACAGAGACATACCAGATGGCTACACCTTC.

This clone was recorded once. The chain employs TRBV11-3 and TRBJ1-1, with a weak D call TRBD1 (6 bases). Deletions cut 5 bases from V and 8 bases from J, with 15 bases between. Germline-derived CDR1 and CDR2 are SGHNT and YENEEA. The CDR3 extends over 13 amino acids. CDR3 sequence: CASSQTVDREAFF. The DNA of the CDR3 is TGTGCCAGCAGCCAAACGGTGGACAGAGAAGCTTTCTTT.